Listed here is a single T cell receptor (beta chain). No cognate antigen has been identified for it. Because it lacks the conserved phenylalanine or tryptophan at the end, this CDR3 is likely a read error. No DNA is shown, since the ends of the CDR3 on it are uncertain; the CDR3 is the one TCRdb lists. The CDR1 and CDR2 encoded by the germline V gene are SGHRS and YFSETQ. The CDR3 spans 11 residues, counting both ends. The cohort comprised 670 or so healthy bone marrow donors. Cohort members were all nominally healthy when sampled, although unrecorded immune exposures were likely present. The donor tested CMV seronegative and was one of the 352 seronegative cohort members. A peripheral blood sample was collected from each donor, and TCR beta sequencing was performed on peripheral blood mononuclear cells. The Qiagen DNeasy Blood Extraction Kit was used to extract genomic DNA from the blood cell samples.

The data were taken from a study of cytomegalovirus exposure and HLA in healthy donors (dated by TCRdb to 2016 to 2017). For the wider study: According to an earlier analysis of 587 of the donors, about 180 million T cells yielded some 120 million unique TCR beta sequences and 276 Gb of sequence data. In the later analysis, no new phenotypic data were used to find candidate immune exposures; instead, reliance was placed on TCR beta sequences and their occurrence across donors. All discovery cohort repertoires had been generated using a single sequencing platform. A later analysis re-analyzed previously published TCR beta repertoires from 550 to 700 donors and added high-resolution HLA genotyping to study TCR occurrence patterns. Class I and class II HLA loci were covered by the typing at four-digit resolution. Roughly 5 DR-DQ haplotypes were handled as single units for association and clustering, since linkage in the cohort was strong. The study aimed to test whether cataloging public T cell receptors could reveal signatures of past pathogen exposure. High-throughput TCR immunosequencing, statistical association of individual TCRs with disease status, and machine learning were combined to predict cytomegalovirus infection status. The genetic ancestry cluster associated with self-reported Caucasian donors included roughly 84% of the 350 to 500 genotyped donors. A later genetic analysis took genome-wide SNP genotypes for about 65% of the roughly 670 donors and used that subset as a discovery cohort. In an earlier analysis of 500 to 650 of the donors, high-throughput TCR beta sequencing was used to judge whether each TCR beta V gene segment behaved as functional or pseudogenic. Roughly 300 gigabases of sequencing data and 78 million or so unique TCR sequences were included in an early release covering about 700 HLA-typed donors. The T cell repertoires of several hundred subjects were profiled by immunosequencing and related to cytomegalovirus serostatus. Alongside the repertoire data, information on donor age, sex, ethnicity and CMV serostatus was compiled. Among some 410 genotyped donors of the cohort, an average of around 240,000 unique TCR beta nucleotide sequences was sequenced per donor, of which approximately 19% were non-productive. The number of typed donors differed by locus: about 620-630 for A, B, C, DRB1 and DQB1; some 500 for DQA1; around 580 for DPA1; and some 450 for DPB1. Along with the approximately 650-subject first cohort, a separate validation cohort of roughly 110 different subjects was used. Results and caveats for the whole study, not just this receptor: Most TCR sequences were seen in very few donors, while some public TCRs were found in many individuals. In vitro tests confirmed that a few of the cytomegalovirus-associated TCR beta chains recognize cytomegalovirus antigens. A further reported finding was that TCR beta sequences accurately predicted the HLA-A and HLA-B alleles for most subjects in the first cohort. The classifier was reported to diagnose cytomegalovirus status with high specificity and sensitivity in both the original and validation cohorts. Because HLA typing was unavailable for some donors at each locus, only the typed subset was used in association tests. A cluster of highly shared sequence variants was judged likely to represent a technical artifact of the sequencing pipeline. According to a later genetic analysis, donors in an Asian-associated ancestry cluster had fewer N-insertions in productive TCRs than the roughly 660-donor mean. This cohort had only TCR beta chains sequenced, and the lack of alpha or paired-chain data limited which features could be detected. Sequencing depth was assumed to be roughly uniform across donors in the presence/absence analyses, though that assumption may not hold. In a later analysis, several top co-occurrence clusters were reported to appear linked to parvovirus B19, influenza, CMV and Epstein-Barr virus. Because counts were too low, seventeen rarely observed V segments, including chromosome 9 orphons, were excluded from the earlier analysis of fewer than 650 of the donors. Most CMV-associated TCR beta chains appeared to be HLA-restricted in a later analysis, and the HLA associations seemed to be driven largely by CMV exposure. The 87-base-pair reads could not distinguish some IMGT-functional V segments, including TRBV6-2 and TRBV6-3, so those segments were excluded. A later analysis found that TCR association rates varied across HLA loci, with DRB1 alleles showing the most associated TCRs and HLA-C alleles the fewest. Compared with equally common non-associated chains, HLA-associated TCR beta chains in a later analysis were more clonally expanded and had lower generation probabilities. A later genetic analysis associated a missense DCLRE1C variant with V-gene and J-gene trimming of TCR beta chains, and an independent cohort replicated the association. The study listed 170 or so TCR beta chains as associated with cytomegalovirus. Specific HLA alleles were associated with 15,000 to 20,000 TCR beta sequences at a false discovery rate of 0.05 in a later analysis. Linkage disequilibrium might explain the correlated functional status among segregating V segments, but an unknown experimental factor could not be ruled out. It was suggested by the authors that the approach could potentially be generalized to other disease states and immunological phenotypes. An earlier analysis of 450 to 750 of the donors showed that most TCR beta V segments appeared in productive rearrangements either about 87% or about 30% of the time, which broadly matched IMGT annotations. CMV serostatus was the only immune exposure information available for the cohort. When HLA alleles, especially DR and DQ, strongly co-occurred, TCR associations were difficult to assign to individual alleles.

The protocol used for the library was the immunoSEQ multiplex PCR assay. For the multiplex PCR, a mixture combining 60 forward primers for TCR Vbeta segments and 13 reverse primers for TCR Jbeta segments was used. Amplification of the CDR3 region of rearranged TCR beta genes was performed with a multiplex PCR assay on genomic DNA. Amplified TCR beta libraries were sequenced as 87-base-pair reads on the Illumina HiSeq System. Concerning the study's data processing: In a later analysis, 70 million to 95 million unique TCR beta chains were counted across the roughly 610 repertoires, and around 11 million of these chains were shared by at least two donors. Raw reads were error-corrected and collapsed into unique sequences by a nearest-neighbor algorithm in which closely related sequences were merged to remove PCR and sequencing errors. Alignment of CDR3 sequences to IMGT reference sequences was used to assign V, D and J gene segments. For a sequence to be retained, a match of at least six nucleotides was required to both a V gene segment and a J gene segment. Rearrangements were classified as productive when the CDR3 lacked stop codons and remained in frame with V and J, and all other rearrangements were classified as non-productive. Following IMGT convention, CDR3 was defined as the stretch from the second conserved V-encoded cysteine to the conserved J-encoded phenylalanine. Sequences without an unambiguous match to a single V gene segment were excluded from the earlier analysis of almost 600 of the donors. In an earlier analysis of several hundred of the donors, V segments were called functional above 56.7% productive rearrangements and were called segregating when the between-donor standard deviation exceeded 5%. A statistical classification framework was built to diagnose cytomegalovirus status from the catalog of TCR beta chain sequences. A later analysis assigned V and J genes by comparing TCR nucleotide sequences with IMGT/GENE-DB human TR gene sequences. Using the TCRdist pipeline, a later analysis assigned CDR3 sequences along with most-parsimonious VDJ recombination scenarios. In a later analysis, each TCR beta chain was defined by its CDR3 amino acid sequence together with its V-gene family, and reads lacking a unique V-gene family were excluded. As a way to deal with suspected cross-contamination and a sequencing artifact, a later analysis dropped 450 to 600 nucleotide sequences that were highly shared and had low generation probability. In a later analysis, a clonal expansion index for each public chain was calculated from normalized within-repertoire ranks of inferred template counts. A later analysis computed generation probabilities with a VDJ recombination model fitted to out-of-frame rearrangements, and checked the results against IGoR. In a later analysis, hypergeometric tests were used to score TCR-TCR, TCR-HLA and TCR-CMV co-occurrence, with a repertoire-size bias correction applied to TCR pairs. In a later analysis, false discovery rates were estimated by permuting HLA or CMV assignments 20 times. In a later analysis, co-occurring TCRs were grouped using DBSCAN, with TCRdist sequence similarity added in when clustering inside HLA-allele-positive subsets. For co-occurrence clustering, repertoires with fewer than 30,000 or more than 120,000 public chains were excluded, along with 5 or 6 repertoires with anomalous nucleotide sharing. TCRdb carries this immuneACCESS record with in-frame sequences only. Its versions omit some clonotypes, under half of them owing to an unresolved V gene in the studies checked, with the rest unexplained. The DNA was the basis for D and trimming; V, J and clone size are from that table. In all, the sample holds more than 110,000 clones, and around a tenth of those were seen once. The ten largest clones capture 1.8% of the sample.

This chain joins TRBV5-1 to TRBJ1-4. Sequencing was done on a sample of PBMCs. This clonotype originated in a man between 50 and 59 years old in good health and CMV-seronegative. The CDR3 protein: CASSLFGSGEV.